Following are 25 T cell receptor beta chains from one sample sequenced in a study of cytotoxic CD8 clonotypes in ibrutinib-treated CLL. Clones were read by immunoSEQ multiplex PCR, and TCRdb kept only the in-frame ones, dropping some. This table has almost 250,000 clones, 60% to 75% appearing once. This material consisted of PBMCs, taken after 24 months of ibrutinib treatment. The receptors derive from a human donor with chronic lymphocytic leukemia.

The V gene is TRBV10-3, the J gene TRBJ2-1; D possibly corresponds to TRBD2 (5 bases). Germline V lookup: CDR1 ENHRY, CDR2 SYGVKD. Trimming took off 2 bases at V and 0 bases at J, with 8 bases between the two ends. The length of the CDR3 is 15 residues. CDR3 nucleotides: TGTGCCATCAGTGAGGGGGAGAGCTCCTACAATGAGCAGTTCTTC. Protein sequence: CAISEGESSYNEQFF.

The sample holds a few counts of this clone. The chain is built from TRBV11-2 and TRBJ2-7; 9 positions agree with TRBD1. Trimming took 3 bases from V and 6 from J; bases not matched to a gene: 3. Germline CDR1 and CDR2: SGHAT and FQNNGV. The CDR3 sequence is 13 residues long. CDR3 amino acids: CASSFDRGVEQYF. In nucleotides, the CDR3 is TGTGCCAGCAGCTTTGACAGGGGGGTCGAGCAGTACTTC.

The V gene is TRBV19, the J gene TRBJ1-4; D remains unclear. Deletions cut 5 bases from V and 8 bases from J, with 9 bases between. CDR3 length equals 12 residues. Germline V gene sequence: CDR1 LNHDA, CDR2 SQIVND (reference sequence). The CDR3 nucleotides are TGTGCCAGTAGTGGGGTTTCGGAAAAACTGTTTTTT. It codes for CASSGVSEKLFF.

CDR3 nucleotide sequence: TGCGCCAGCAGCGTCCGACCAGGGACAGGCCAAGAGACCCAGTACTTC. Its translation is CASSVRPGTGQETQYF. The rearrangement joins TRBV5-1 to TRBJ2-5; TRBD1 aligns across 8 bases. The V and J ends lost 4 bases and 1 base, in that order; junction bases with no gene match: 9. The CDR3 has 16 amino acids. Germline CDR1 is SGHRS and CDR2 is YFSETQ.

The chain employs TRBV4-1 and TRBJ2-4; no definite D call. Germline V CDR1 and CDR2: MGHRA, YSYEKL. The CDR3 is 15 amino acids. V was shortened by 0 bases and J by 3 bases, with 9 bases between the two germline ends. CDR3 region: CASSQESRSKNIQYF. The CDR3 coding sequence is TGCGCCAGCAGCCAAGAAAGTAGGAGCAAAAACATTCAGTACTTC.

The rearrangement uses TRBV6-5 and TRBJ1-1, with D unclear. Trimming removed 2 bases at V and 11 bases at J, with 12 bases between. Germline V gene sequence: CDR1 MNHEY, CDR2 SVGAGI. This CDR3 is 12 amino acids long. The CDR3 loop is CASSYKREMAFF. CDR3 sequence (DNA): TGTGCCAGCAGTTACAAGAGGGAGATGGCTTTCTTT.

The chain uses TRBV28 and TRBJ2-3, with D possibly TRBD2 on 5 matching bases. The germline V gene has CDR1 MDHEN and CDR2 SYDVKM. Trimming cost V 11 bases and J 3 bases, with 12 bases left between them. There are 12 residues in the CDR3. In nucleotides, the CDR3 is TGTGCCGGAGGACGCGGGACAGATACGCAGTATTTT. Amino acid sequence: CAGGRGTDTQYF.

This sequence joins TRBV7-9 and TRBJ1-1; D might be TRBD1 (6 bases). The CDR3 has 15 amino acids. CDR1 and CDR2 (germline): SEHNR, FQNEAQ (reference sequence). Trimming took off 8 bases at V and 3 bases at J, with 19 bases between the two ends. CDR3 DNA sequence: TGTGCCAGCCTTCAGACAACAGGGACCTACACTGAAGCTTTCTTT. Translating it yields CASLQTTGTYTEAFF.

The rearrangement uses TRBV11-3 and TRBJ2-2, with 10 bases that match TRBD2. CDR1 SGHNT and CDR2 YENEEA come from the germline V gene. The CDR3 spans 16 residues. Germline trimming cut 4 bases from V and 3 bases from J; bases unmatched to any gene: 5. CDR3 in DNA: TGTGCCAGCAGCTCTCCAGGGACTAGCGACACCGGGGAGCTGTTTTTT. This encodes CASSSPGTSDTGELFF. The complete variable domain, with remaining parts taken from reference TRBV11-3 and TRBJ2-2, reads EAGVVQSPRYKIIEKKQPVAFWCNPISGHNTLYWYLQNLGQGPELLIRYENEEAVDDSQLPKDRFSAERLKGVDSTLKIQPAELGDSAVYLCASSSPGTSDTGELFFGEGSRLTVL.

J is TRBJ1-1 and V is TRBV19; D is ambiguous. The V and J ends lost 7 bases and 4 bases respectively, with 13 bases between them. Germline V lookup: CDR1 LNHDA, CDR2 SQIVND (reference sequence). The CDR3 runs to 13 residues. The CDR3 region is CASNSQAGTEAFF. The CDR3 nucleotides are TGTGCCAGTAACAGCCAGGCCGGCACTGAAGCTTTCTTT.

V and J are TRBV7-3 and TRBJ2-2; perhaps D is TRBD1 or TRBD2 (6 bases each). Germline values: CDR1 SGHTA, CDR2 FQGTGA. The CDR3 length is 12 residues. V lost 9 bases to trimming and J lost 7 bases, with 12 bases between them. CDR3 DNA sequence: TGTGCCAGTCGGGGGCCGGGCGGGGAGCTGTTTTTT. Translating it yields CASRGPGGELFF.

This rearrangement joins TRBV11-2 to TRBJ2-3; TRBD2 is a possible D gene (6 bases). The CDR3 is 16 residues long. Trimming took 3 bases from V and 5 from J, leaving 18 bases between them. Germline V gene lookup returns CDR1 SGHAT and CDR2 FQNNGV. The CDR3 sequence: CASSFRRDRLGDTQYF. Here the CDR3 DNA reads TGTGCCAGCAGCTTTAGGCGGGACCGGTTGGGAGATACGCAGTATTTT.

The rearrangement links TRBV9 to TRBJ1-2; D remains ambiguous. Deletions cut 3 bases from V and 4 bases from J, with 7 bases between. CDR3 size: 12 residues. Germline V gene lookup returns CDR1 SGDLS and CDR2 YYNGEE. CDR3 nucleotide sequence: TGTGCCAGCAGCGGACCATCCTATGGCTACACCTTC. Encoded protein: CASSGPSYGYTF.

This chain links TRBV7-9 with TRBJ2-1, with no clear D. Germline V CDR1 and CDR2: SEHNR, FQNEAQ (reference sequence). CDR3 length equals 15 residues. V was cut by 1 base and J by 2 bases, with 9 bases left in between. CDR3 sequence (DNA): TGTGCCAGCAGCTTAGTTAAGCTAGCCTACAATGAGCAGTTCTTC. Its translation: CASSLVKLAYNEQFF.

This clone was observed a few times. The chain has TRBV6-5 and TRBJ1-5; no definite D call. CDR1 and CDR2 from the germline V gene are MNHEY and SVGAGI. V lost 4 bases and J lost 3, with 7 bases in between. The CDR3 runs to 13 residues. The CDR3 loop reads CASSSHHNQPQHF. CDR3 sequence (DNA): TGTGCCAGCAGTTCCCACCACAATCAGCCCCAGCATTTT.

This sequence joins TRBV29-1 and TRBJ2-5; 11 bases are shared with TRBD2. V lost 8 bases to trimming and J lost 2 bases; unmatched junction nucleotides: 4. The CDR3 loop spans 13 amino acids. Germline V gene data show CDR1 as SQVTM and CDR2 as ANQGSEA. In DNA form, the CDR3 reads TGCAGCTCCCGACTAGCGGGGCAAGAGACCCAGTACTTC. This sequence encodes CSSRLAGQETQYF.

As to this clone: The identical CDR3 is also encoded by other nucleotide sequences in the sample. The V and J genes are TRBV9 and TRBJ2-7; TRBD2 matches 11 bases. Trimming took 3 bases from V and 3 from J; bases not matched to a gene: 2. CDR3 size: 14 residues. Germline V gene data show CDR1 as SGDLS and CDR2 as YYNGEE. DNA of the CDR3: TGTGCCAGCAGCGCCGGGACTAGCGGCTACGAGCAGTACTTC. Translation gives CASSAGTSGYEQYF.

A single count supports this clone. This chain joins TRBV27 and TRBJ1-1, with 8 bases aligning to TRBD1. Germline assignment: CDR1 MNHEY and CDR2 SMNVEV (reference sequence). Unmatched junction bases numbered 4, after V lost 5 bases and J lost 2 bases. This CDR3 is built from 14 residues. CDR3 nucleotide sequence: TGTGCCAGCAGTCCGGACAGGGTTAACACTGAAGCTTTCTTT. Residues: CASSPDRVNTEAFF.

The rearrangement uses TRBV29-1 and TRBJ1-1, with D possibly matching TRBD1 (6 bases). The CDR3 spans 12 residues. Trimming left V 6 bases short and J 4 bases short, with 12 bases between. In germline, CDR1 is SQVTM, CDR2 ANQGSEA. The CDR3 DNA is TGCAGCGTCCGAGGGGGGTCCACTGAAGCTTTCTTT. This translates into CSVRGGSTEAFF.

This CDR3 reads CASSWTDEQFF. As DNA, the CDR3 is TGTGCCAGCAGTTGGACAGATGAGCAGTTCTTC. V and J are TRBV6-6 and TRBJ2-1; tentative D call: TRBD1 (6 bases). Germline assignment: CDR1 MNHNY and CDR2 SVGAGI (reference sequence). The CDR3 contains 11 residues. The V and J ends lost 4 bases and 8 bases respectively, with 6 bases between them.

This chain joins TRBV13 and TRBJ2-6; the D is unclear. Germline V gives CDR1 PRHDT, CDR2 FYEKMQ (reference sequence). The CDR3 covers 15 residues. V was clipped by 0 bases and J by 1 base, with 4 bases between them. The DNA for the CDR3 is TGTGCCAGCAGCTTAGGCAGGTCTGGGGCCAACGTCCTGACTTTC. This encodes CASSLGRSGANVLTF.

This clone was counted a few times. The chain uses TRBV20-1 and TRBJ2-7, with D hard to call. The CDR3 covers 10 residues. CDR1 is DFQATT and CDR2 is SNEGSKA in the germline V gene (reference sequence). V lost 5 bases and J lost 1, with 3 bases in between. In nucleotides, the CDR3 is TGCAGTGCTTCATCCTACGAGCAGTACTTC. Its translation is CSASSYEQYF.

The genes are TRBV5-1 and TRBJ2-6; the D call may be TRBD1 or TRBD2 (6 bases each). The V gene lost 0 bases and the J gene lost 4 bases, with 14 bases spanning the gap. This CDR3 has 17 amino acids. Looked up from germline, CDR1 is SGHRS and CDR2 is YFSETQ. The DNA for the CDR3 is TGCGCCAGCAGCTTGGCCCCGGGGGCGGGCGGGGCCAACGTCCTGACTTTC. This gives the protein CASSLAPGAGGANVLTF.

The chain carries TRBV29-1 and TRBJ2-3; maybe TRBD2 (5 bases). Trimming pared 6 bases from V and 1 base from J, leaving 11 bases between. Looked up from germline, CDR1 is SQVTM and CDR2 is ANQGSEA. The CDR3 has 13 residues. The CDR3 region has the DNA TGCAGCGTCGACGAGGGAGGCACAGATACGCAGTATTTT. Translation gives CSVDEGGTDTQYF.

A few counts support this clone. This sequence joins TRBV19 and TRBJ2-3; no firm D call. The CDR3 is 13 residues long. CDR1 LNHDA and CDR2 SQIVND come from the germline V gene (reference sequence). Trimming cost V 4 bases and J 5 bases, with 10 bases left between them. CDR3 loop: CASSSGTRDTQYF. The CDR3 nucleotides read TGTGCCAGTAGTAGTGGAACACGAGATACGCAGTATTTT.